One sample yielded the 18 T cell receptor beta chains listed below, sequenced in a study of CD8+ T cells in alopecia areata (dated by TCRdb to the late 2010s). Pooled mouse cutaneous lymph node cells were stained for CD4, CD8alpha, NKG2D, NKG2ACE and other markers and were then sorted on a BD Influx. Library method: the immunoSEQ multiplex PCR assay. RNA was extracted from all samples and reverse transcribed into cDNA as template for TCR sequencing. In its TCRdb copy, this immuneACCESS table keeps in-frame sequences only and misses some clones. Where compared with another copy, unresolved V genes explain less than half of these, and the others have no known cause. This sample holds 250,000 or so clones in total, without any singletons. Of the sample, 0.9% to 1.5% falls within the top ten clones. The sequencing sample was made of CD4+ T cells sorted from a lymph node. The receptors were sampled from a C3H/HeJ mouse with alopecia areata. Mice of this strain carry the MHC haplotype H2-k.

On this clone itself: Gene names are mouse gene names. The missing CDR3 end, 4 residues past where the read stops, is filled in from the germline J gene. The V gene is TRBV13-3, the J gene TRBJ2-1; 11 bases are a match to TRBD2. CDR3 length: 14 residues. Looked up from germline, CDR1 is NNHDY and CDR2 is SYVADS. CDR3 loop: CASSTGGAGAEQFF. CDR3 DNA, as far as it was read: TGTGCCAGCAGTACTGGGGGGGCTGGGGCT.

A few counts support this clone. Each gene name is a mouse one. Read coverage stops 4 residues before the CDR3 terminus; the germline J gene supplies the remainder. The sample carries other DNA sequences with the same CDR3. The gene calls are TRBV19 and TRBJ2-7; possible D gene TRBD1, 7 bases. The CDR3 spans 13 residues. Germline CDR1 reads FNHDT; CDR2 reads SITEND (reference sequence). The CDR3: CASSIKGAYEQYF. The covered CDR3 bases are TGTGCCAGCAGTATCAAGGGGGCATAT.

As to this clone: Genes here carry mouse names. The read ends 4 residues early relative to the CDR3; the germline J gene fills the gap. The chain links TRBV13-3 to TRBJ2-5, with TRBD2 matching 9 bases. The CDR3 has 16 residues. V was pared by 4 bases and J by 0 bases, with 6 bases of the junction left unmatched. In germline, CDR1 is NNHDY, CDR2 SYVADS. The CDR3: CASSPRLGVNQDTQYF. The covered CDR3 bases are TGTGCCAGCAGTCCCAGACTGGGGGTTAACCAAGAC.

This clone was observed a handful of times. Gene names and germline refer to mouse. The CDR3 extends 4 residues past the end of the read, so its final part is completed from the germline J gene. This sequence joins TRBV5 and TRBJ2-5; D might be TRBD1 (6 bases). CDR1 is LGHNA and CDR2 is YNLKQL in the germline V gene (reference sequence). The CDR3 has 15 amino acids. The V end lost 4 bases, the J end lost 0 bases, and 11 bases lay between the germline ends. CDR3 region: CASSPQGFNQDTQYF. Partial CDR3 DNA: TGTGCCAGCAGCCCTCAGGGGTTTAACCAAGAC.

A remark on this clone: Gene names are mouse gene names. The read ends 4 residues early relative to the CDR3; the germline J gene fills the gap. V is TRBV19 and J is TRBJ2-3, with 9 bases lining up with TRBD2. CDR3 length: 15 residues. Germline CDR1 FNHDT, CDR2 SITEND (reference sequence). The J segment lost 3 bases and the V segment lost 3 bases, leaving 5 bases of the junction unmatched. The part of the CDR3 DNA that was read is TGTGCCAGCAGTAGTGGGGGGGCGAGAGCAGAA. Protein sequence: CASSSGGARAE. The entire CDR3 reads CASSSGGARAETLYF.

This clone was detected a few times. Mouse germline and gene names are used. The read gets to within 4 residues of the CDR3 end, and the germline J gene fills in the rest. The V gene is TRBV13-3, the J gene TRBJ1-2, with D tentatively TRBD1 (5 bases). CDR1 NNHDY and CDR2 SYVADS come from the germline V gene. The CDR3 length is 14 residues. Trimming pared 4 bases from V and 0 bases from J, leaving 10 bases between. CDR3 bases read: TGTGCCAGCAGTTCCCTGACAGCAAACTCC. Protein product: CASSSLTANS. The complete CDR3 protein is CASSSLTANSDYTF.

As for this clone: Here the gene names and germline are mouse. Coverage ceases 4 residues before the CDR3 finishes, and the germline J gene fills in the end. This chain uses TRBV13-1 with TRBJ1-1, with D tentatively TRBD1 (5 bases). This CDR3 spans 14 amino acids. The V end lost 3 bases, the J end lost 3 bases, and 12 bases lay between the germline ends. Germline-derived CDR1 and CDR2 are NSHNY and SYGAGN. The CDR3 DNA, read in part, is TGTGCCAGCAGTGGTCGTAGGGGTGACACA. Encoded protein: CASSGRRGDT. The complete CDR3 sequence is CASSGRRGDTEVFF.

Regarding this clone: Germline and genes here are mouse. The sequenced fragment ends 4 residues before the CDR3 boundary, so the rest is inferred from the germline J gene. V gene TRBV31 combines with J gene TRBJ2-7, with 9 positions matching TRBD1. This CDR3 contains 15 residues. V lost 0 bases and J lost 2; bases outside the gene matches: 5. Germline assignment: CDR1 GKSSPN and CDR2 SITVG. Incomplete CDR3 DNA: TGTGCCTGGAGTCTCCCAGGACAGGGGCCCTAT. Encoded protein: CAWSLPGQGPY. The CDR3 as a whole reads CAWSLPGQGPYEQYF.

This clone was detected only a few times. Gene names refer to mouse genes. The read finishes 4 residues shy of the CDR3 end, and the germline J gene is used to complete it. The chain links TRBV19 to TRBJ1-2; TRBD1 matches at 10 bases. The germline V gene encodes CDR1 FNHDT and CDR2 SITEND (reference sequence). The CDR3 runs 14 residues. CDR3 residues: CASSMTGGASDYTF. Incomplete CDR3 DNA: TGTGCCAGCAGTATGACAGGGGGCGCTTCC.

As for this clone: A much larger clone lies one base from this, so it may be a read error. The gene symbols are mouse symbols. The CDR3 end falls 4 residues outside the read, so it is completed with the germline J gene. The same CDR3 can be traced to other DNA sequences in this sample. The gene calls are TRBV13-3 and TRBJ2-3; no clear D. The germline V gene has CDR1 NNHDY and CDR2 SYVADS. V lost 1 base and J 0 bases, leaving 3 bases between the germline ends. This CDR3 is built from 13 residues. The CDR3 sequence: CASSDTSAETLYF. The sequenced part of the CDR3 DNA is TGTGCCAGCAGTGATACTAGTGCAGAA.

This clone was found a few times. Genes and germline are mouse. The CDR3 is cut off 4 residues early in the read; its end comes from the germline J gene. The chain carries TRBV31 and TRBJ1-1; TRBD1 matches at 10 bases. CDR3 size: 14 residues. The germline V gene encodes CDR1 GKSSPN and CDR2 SITVG. Trimming took 5 bases from V and 1 from J; bases not matched to a gene: 4. CDR3 bases read: TGTGCCTGGGCCGGGACAGGGGTGAACACA. Translation gives CAWAGTGVNT. The entire CDR3 reads CAWAGTGVNTEVFF.

Worth noting for this clone: Gene labels here are mouse ones. The sequenced fragment ends 4 residues before the CDR3 boundary, so the rest is inferred from the germline J gene. The sample has other DNA sequences that encode this CDR3 too. The chain joins TRBV13-1 to TRBJ1-1; maybe TRBD1 (5 bases). Trimming took off 3 bases at V and 3 bases at J, with 9 bases between the two ends. CDR1 is NSHNY, CDR2 SYGAGN, per germline. CDR3 length: 13 residues. CDR3 loop: CASSGGGDTEVFF. CDR3 bases read: TGTGCCAGCAGTGGCGGGGGGGACACA.

This clone was picked up a small number of times. With a much larger clone just one base away, this may be a read error. Gene names follow the mouse nomenclature. With the read ending 4 residues before the CDR3 end, the germline J gene is used to fill in that end. Other DNA sequences in this sample translate to the same CDR3. The chain couples TRBV19 to TRBJ1-1; 7 bases align to TRBD1. This CDR3 is built from 13 residues. Germline V lookup: CDR1 FNHDT, CDR2 SITEND (reference sequence). Trimming cost V 3 bases and J 1 base; bases outside gene matches: 0. The part of the CDR3 DNA that was read is TGTGCCAGCAGTAGGGACAGAAACACA. It specifies CASSRDRNT. The full-length CDR3 reads as CASSRDRNTEVFF. The variable domain in full, completed from reference TRBV19 and TRBJ1-1, reads GGIITQTPKFLIGQEGQKLTLKCQQNFNHDTMYWYRQDSGKGLRLIYYSITENDLQKGDLSEGYDASREKKSSFSLTVTSAQKNEMAVFLCASSRDRNTEVFFGKGTRLTVV.

A word on this clone: Mouse gene names and germline throughout. The read ends 4 residues before the CDR3 terminus; that terminus is restored from the germline J gene. This same CDR3 is encoded by further DNA sequences in the sample. The rearrangement uses TRBV1 and TRBJ2-7; 8 positions match TRBD2. This CDR3 is 15 amino acids long. Germline CDR1 is NSQYPW and CDR2 is LRSPGD (reference sequence). The CDR3 here is CTCSADLGGPYEQYF. Incomplete CDR3 DNA: TGCACCTGCAGTGCAGATCTGGGGGGCCCATAT.

Details on this clone: All gene names here are mouse names. The read finishes 4 residues shy of the CDR3 end, and the germline J gene is used to complete it. This chain links TRBV13-3 with TRBJ2-7; 8 bases line up with TRBD1. This CDR3 spans 14 amino acids. V shed 3 bases and J 1 base; nucleotides not matched to a gene: 3. Germline loops: CDR1 NNHDY, CDR2 SYVADS. The sequenced CDR3 bases are TGTGCCAGCAGTGCATACAGGGGGTCCTAT. Translated, it gives CASSAYRGSY. The full CDR3 sequence reads CASSAYRGSYEQYF.

In regard to this clone: Any gene name here is a mouse gene name. The read ends 3 residues shy of where the CDR3 ends; the end is completed using the germline J gene. The chain has TRBV13-2 and TRBJ1-6; 7 bases fit TRBD1. TRBJ1-6 is noted as an ORF with a role that remains uncertain. Trimming took 3 bases from V and 6 from J; bases not matched to a gene: 6. Germline CDR1 and CDR2: NNHNN and SYGAGS (reference sequence). CDR3 length: 15 amino acids. The CDR3 here is CASGVPGTVNSPLYF. Incomplete CDR3 DNA: TGTGCCAGCGGTGTTCCCGGGACAGTTAATTCGCCC.

Concerning this clone: These gene names are mouse names. The read is 4 residues too short to cover the CDR3 end, so that end is filled in from the germline J gene. V usage is TRBV14 and J usage is TRBJ2-5, with 10 bases aligning to TRBD2. CDR1 is SGHDT and CDR2 is FRDEAV in the germline V gene. This CDR3 region has 15 residues. The covered CDR3 bases are TGTGCCAGCAGTTTCTCTGGGGGGGCGCGGGAC. This gives the protein CASSFSGGARD. The complete CDR3 sequence is CASSFSGGARDTQYF.

This clone was seen only a few times. Any gene name here is a mouse gene name. The missing CDR3 end, 4 residues past where the read stops, is filled in from the germline J gene. The rearrangement uses TRBV19 and TRBJ2-4; a possible D gene is TRBD1 (5 bases). V was shortened by 3 bases and J by 0 bases, with 8 bases between the two germline ends. The CDR3 loop spans 14 amino acids. Germline V gives CDR1 FNHDT, CDR2 SITEND (reference sequence). Partial CDR3 DNA: TGTGCCAGCAGTAGGACATCTAGTCAAAAC. Its protein is CASSRTSSQN. From start to end, the CDR3 is CASSRTSSQNTLYF.